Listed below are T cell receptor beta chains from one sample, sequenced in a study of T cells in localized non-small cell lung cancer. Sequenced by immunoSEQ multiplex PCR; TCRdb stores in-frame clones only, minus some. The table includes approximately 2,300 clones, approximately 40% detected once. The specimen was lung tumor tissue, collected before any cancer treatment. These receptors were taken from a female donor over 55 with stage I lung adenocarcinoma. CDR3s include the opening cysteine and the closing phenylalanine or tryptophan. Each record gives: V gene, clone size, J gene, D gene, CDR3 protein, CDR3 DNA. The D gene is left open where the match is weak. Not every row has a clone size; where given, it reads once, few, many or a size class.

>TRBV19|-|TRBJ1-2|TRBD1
CASYRGGYGYTF
TGTGCCAGTTACAGGGGCGGCTATGGCTACACCTTC
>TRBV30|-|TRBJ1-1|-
CALTGTGNTEAFF
TGTGCCCTCACCGGGACTGGGAACACTGAAGCTTTCTTT
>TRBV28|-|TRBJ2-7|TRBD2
CASSTLAGGAAYEQYF
TGTGCCAGCAGTACCTTAGCGGGAGGGGCGGCGTACGAGCAGTACTTC
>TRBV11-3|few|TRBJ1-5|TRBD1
CASSLGPGQESNQPQHF
TGTGCCAGCAGCTTAGGACCGGGACAGGAAAGCAATCAGCCCCAGCATTTT
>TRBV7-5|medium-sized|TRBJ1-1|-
CASSLGTRYNTEAFF
TGTGCCAGCAGCTTGGGGACAAGATACAACACTGAAGCTTTCTTT
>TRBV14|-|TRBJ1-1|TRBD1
CASSQRTGATEAFF
TGTGCCAGCAGCCAGAGGACAGGGGCCACTGAAGCTTTCTTT
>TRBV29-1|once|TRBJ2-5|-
CSVEGGRETQYF
TGCAGCGTTGAAGGAGGGCGAGAGACCCAGTACTTC
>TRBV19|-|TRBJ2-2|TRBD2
CASSIIPSGNTGELFF
TGTGCCAGTAGTATAATCCCTAGCGGGAACACCGGGGAGCTGTTTTTT
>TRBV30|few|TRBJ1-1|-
CAWRRPDSNTEAFF
TGTGCCTGGCGCCGACCGGACAGTAACACTGAAGCTTTCTTT
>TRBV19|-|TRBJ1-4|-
CASRSVLTGTNEKLFF
TGTGCCAGTAGATCAGTCTTGACAGGAACTAATGAAAAACTGTTTTTT
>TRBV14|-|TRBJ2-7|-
CASSQDIQRFPHF
TGTGCCAGCAGCCAAGATATACAGAGATTCCCCCACTTC
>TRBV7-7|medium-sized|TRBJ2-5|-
CASSLGAAGQETQYF
TGTGCCAGCAGCTTAGGGGCGGCGGGGCAAGAGACCCAGTACTTC
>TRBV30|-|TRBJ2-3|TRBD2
CAWSNGLARDTQYF
TGTGCCTGGAGTAACGGACTAGCAAGGGATACGCAGTATTTT
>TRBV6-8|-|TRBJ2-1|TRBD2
CASSEGTSGSNEQFF
TGTGCCAGCAGTGAGGGGACTAGCGGGAGCAATGAGCAGTTCTTC
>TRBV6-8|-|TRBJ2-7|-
CASSEGPSSYEQYF
TGTGCCAGCAGTGAGGGCCCGAGCTCCTACGAGCAGTACTTC
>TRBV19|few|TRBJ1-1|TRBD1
CASSIQGANTEAFF
TGTGCCAGTAGTATACAGGGGGCAAACACTGAAGCTTTCTTT
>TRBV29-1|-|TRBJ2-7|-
CSVEDRGRYEQYF
TGCAGCGTTGAAGATCGGGGGCGCTACGAGCAGTACTTC
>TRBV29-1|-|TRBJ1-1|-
CSVGGLGGYVNTEAFF
TGCAGCGTTGGGGGGTTAGGAGGTTATGTGAACACTGAAGCTTTCTTT
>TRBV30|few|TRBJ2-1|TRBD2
CAWSFGGSTSYNEQFF
TGTGCCTGGAGTTTCGGGGGGTCGACCTCCTACAATGAGCAGTTCTTC
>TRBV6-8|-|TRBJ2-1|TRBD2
CASRPLAGGYNEQFF
TGTGCCAGCAGACCCCTTGCGGGAGGTTACAATGAGCAGTTCTTC
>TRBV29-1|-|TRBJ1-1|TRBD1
CSVERTGEATEAFF
TGCAGCGTTGAGAGGACAGGGGAGGCCACTGAAGCTTTCTTT
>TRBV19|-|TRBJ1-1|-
CASSRRTKNTEAFF
TGTGCCAGTAGCCGAAGGACAAAGAACACTGAAGCTTTCTTT
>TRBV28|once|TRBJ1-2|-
CASSFLFTGNYGYTF
TGTGCCAGCAGTTTTCTTTTTACAGGGAACTATGGCTACACCTTC
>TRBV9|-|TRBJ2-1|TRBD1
CASIGDRGYNEQFF
TGTGCCAGCATTGGGGACAGGGGCTACAATGAGCAGTTCTTC
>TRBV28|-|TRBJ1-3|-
CASSLTGNTIYF
TGTGCCAGCAGTTTAACTGGAAACACCATATATTTT
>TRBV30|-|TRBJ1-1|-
CAWTMSTFNTEAFF
TGTGCCTGGACGATGTCCACATTTAACACTGAAGCTTTCTTT
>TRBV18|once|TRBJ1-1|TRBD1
CASSPTGRQGGTEAFF
TGTGCCAGCTCACCGACGGGCCGACAGGGGGGCACTGAAGCTTTCTTT
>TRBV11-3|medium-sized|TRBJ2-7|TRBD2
CASSPGLATYEQYF
TGTGCCAGCAGCCCGGGACTAGCAACCTACGAGCAGTACTTC
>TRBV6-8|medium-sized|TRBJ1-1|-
CASTSSEPNTEAFF
TGTGCCAGCACCAGTAGTGAGCCGAACACTGAAGCTTTCTTT
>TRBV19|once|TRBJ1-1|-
CASTWGRNTEAFF
TGTGCCAGTACGTGGGGGCGAAACACTGAAGCTTTCTTT
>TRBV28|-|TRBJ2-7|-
CASSSHRAFYEQYF
TGTGCCAGCAGTTCACATCGCGCATTCTACGAGCAGTACTTC
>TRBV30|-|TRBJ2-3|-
CAYNILGTDTQYF
TGTGCCTACAATATACTGGGCACAGATACGCAGTATTTT
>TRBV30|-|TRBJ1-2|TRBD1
CACPQDRDYGYTF
TGTGCCTGCCCCCAGGACAGGGACTATGGCTACACCTTC
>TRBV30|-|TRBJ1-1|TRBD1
CAWTGGLGTEAFF
TGTGCCTGGACAGGGGGCTTGGGCACTGAAGCTTTCTTT
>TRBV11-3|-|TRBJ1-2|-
CASSRVRIPNAYGYTF
TGTGCCAGCAGCCGCGTACGAATTCCTAATGCCTATGGCTACACCTTC
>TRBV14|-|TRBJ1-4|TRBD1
CASRGQLNEKLFF
TGTGCCAGCAGGGGACAGCTTAATGAAAAACTGTTTTTT
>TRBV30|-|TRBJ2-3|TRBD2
CAWSVWLAGISDTQYF
TGTGCCTGGAGTGTTTGGCTAGCGGGGATCTCAGATACGCAGTATTTT
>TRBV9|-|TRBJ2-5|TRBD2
CASSFGTSGDQETQYF
TGTGCCAGCAGCTTCGGGACTAGCGGGGACCAAGAGACCCAGTACTTC
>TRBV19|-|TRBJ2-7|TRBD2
CASSKAGGSYEQYF
TGTGCCAGTAGTAAAGCGGGAGGCTCCTACGAGCAGTACTTC
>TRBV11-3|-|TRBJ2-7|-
CASSSWSRRYEQYF
TGTGCCAGCAGCTCATGGAGCAGGAGATACGAGCAGTACTTC
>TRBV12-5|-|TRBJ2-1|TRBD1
CASGLPGGRLSYNEQFF
TGTGCTAGTGGTTTGCCAGGGGGTCGCCTTAGCTACAATGAGCAGTTCTTC
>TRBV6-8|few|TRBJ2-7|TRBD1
CAISLQGARNEQYF
TGTGCCATCAGCCTACAGGGGGCGAGGAACGAGCAGTACTTC
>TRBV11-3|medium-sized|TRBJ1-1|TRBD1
CASSLDRTGIGTEAFF
TGTGCCAGCAGCTTGGATCGGACAGGGATAGGCACTGAAGCTTTCTTT
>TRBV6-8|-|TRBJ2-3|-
CASSLHRPTDTQYF
TGTGCCAGCAGTTTGCACAGGCCCACAGATACGCAGTATTTT
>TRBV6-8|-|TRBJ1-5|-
CASRPRGSGRNQPQHF
TGTGCCAGCAGACCGAGGGGTTCGGGCCGCAATCAGCCCCAGCATTTT
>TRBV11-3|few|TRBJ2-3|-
CASSPRVGGADTQYF
TGTGCCAGCAGCCCCAGGGTTGGTGGGGCAGATACGCAGTATTTT
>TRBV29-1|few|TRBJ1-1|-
CSVGQFDTEAFF
TGCAGCGTTGGACAGTTTGACACTGAAGCTTTCTTT
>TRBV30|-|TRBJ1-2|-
CAWRGGSYGYTF
TGTGCCTGGAGAGGGGGAAGCTATGGCTACACCTTC